The rows below give T cell receptor beta chains drawn from one sample of a study of T cell responses to AZD1222 COVID-19 vaccine. The repertoire was sequenced with immunoSEQ multiplex PCR; TCRdb's copy has only in-frame clones and lacks some. Of 92,000 or so clones listed, roughly 90% are singletons. The sample in question was peripheral blood, obtained on day 0 of AZD1222 vaccination. These receptors came from an adult in good health. The CDR3 runs from the conserved cysteine through the conserved F or W. The D gene is left open where the match is weak. Clone size, where shown, is once, few, many, or a class for clones that have expanded.

clone_size j_call v_call d_call cdr3_nt cdr3_aa
. TRBJ2-2 TRBV6-6 TRBD1 TGTGCCAGCAGTACAGGGGTTGGGACCGGGGAGCTGTTTTTT CASSTGVGTGELFF
. TRBJ2-1 TRBV28 . TGTGCCAGCGTTGGGGAGCGTCGATACAATGAGCAGTTCTTC CASVGERRYNEQFF
. TRBJ2-5 TRBV2 . TGTGCCAGCAATAAACAGGGACAAGAGACCCAGTACTTC CASNKQGQETQYF
. TRBJ2-7 TRBV30 . TGTGCCTGGAGGGTTACAGGGCGGTACTCCTACGAGCAGTACTTC CAWRVTGRYSYEQYF
. TRBJ2-3 TRBV7-2 . TGTGCCAGCAGCTTAGCGTATTGGGCCTCCACAGATACGCAGTATTTT CASSLAYWASTDTQYF
. TRBJ2-3 TRBV11-2 . TGTGCCAGCAGCTTAGCCCCACCGGACGGCGGAGATACGCAGTATTTT CASSLAPPDGGDTQYF
. TRBJ2-7 TRBV7-2 . TGTGCCAGCAGCTTCAGGGAAATGATCTACGAGCAGTACTTC CASSFREMIYEQYF
. TRBJ2-7 TRBV24-1 TRBD2 TGTGCCACCAGTGACCAGGGAGGGTTCGAGCAGTACTTC CATSDQGGFEQYF
. TRBJ2-1 TRBV6-4 TRBD2 TGTGCCAGCAGTCCGGGGACTAGCGGGAACAATGAGCAGTTCTTC CASSPGTSGNNEQFF
. TRBJ2-7 TRBV29-1 TRBD1 TGCAGCGGGGGACAGGGTGAAGAGCAGTACTTC CSGGQGEEQYF
. TRBJ2-7 TRBV18 TRBD1 TGTGCCAGCTCACCATCGACAGGGGTCTCGGCCGAGCAGTACTTC CASSPSTGVSAEQYF
. TRBJ2-1 TRBV7-8 . TGTGCCAGCACCACCCTCCAAGGCAATGAGCAGTTCTTC CASTTLQGNEQFF
. TRBJ1-3 TRBV14 . TGTGCCAGCAGCCAGAGGGGAGGAGTCTCTGGAAACACCATATATTTT CASSQRGGVSGNTIYF
. TRBJ2-2 TRBV27 TRBD2 TGTGCCAGCAGTTTGGCTGGGCTAGCGGGAAACGGGGAGCTGTTTTTT CASSLAGLAGNGELFF
. TRBJ2-7 TRBV7-2 TRBD2 TGTGCCAGCAGCTCCGCCGCTAGCGGAACCTACGAGCAGTACTTC CASSSAASGTYEQYF
. TRBJ1-2 TRBV28 TRBD1 TGTGCCAGCAGGACAGGGGGATCTGAACGTGACGGCTACACCTTC CASRTGGSERDGYTF
. TRBJ2-1 TRBV5-4 TRBD2 TGTGCCAGCAGCGACCTAGCGGGGAAACACAATGAGCAGTTCTTC CASSDLAGKHNEQFF
. TRBJ1-3 TRBV5-5 . TGTGCCAGCAGCCTCATGGGGGCCTCTGGAAACACCATATATTTT CASSLMGASGNTIYF
. TRBJ1-2 TRBV5-1 . TGCGCCAGCAGCTCAGGGGACGGAAACTATGGCTACACCTTC CASSSGDGNYGYTF
once TRBJ1-1 TRBV27 . TGTGCCAGCAGTTTATTATCCCCGAACACTGAAGCTTTCTTT CASSLLSPNTEAFF
. TRBJ2-1 TRBV9 TRBD2 TGTGCCAGCACCTTGACTAGCGGGAGTGATGAGCAGTTCTTC CASTLTSGSDEQFF
. TRBJ1-1 TRBV18 . TGTGCCAGCTCCGTCGAACTCCTGGATGAAGCTTTCTTT CASSVELLDEAFF
. TRBJ2-1 TRBV21-1 . TGTGCCAGCAGCAAATCCCAGGGTAGGGTGACTAGCGGGAGGGATGAGCAGTTCTTC CASSKSQGRVTSGRDEQFF
. TRBJ2-3 TRBV7-2 TRBD2 TGTGCCAGCAGCTTCAGGCTAGCGGGAGGCCCGGTCCGAGGGCAGTATTTT CASSFRLAGGPVRGQYF
. TRBJ2-3 TRBV9 TRBD2 TGTGCCAGCAGCGCCGGACTAGCGGGGACCACAGATACGCAGTATTTT CASSAGLAGTTDTQYF
. TRBJ2-4 TRBV3-1/TRBV3-2 . TGTGCCAGCAGCCCCGAGCGGGCCAAAAACATTCAGTACTTC CASSPERAKNIQYF
. TRBJ2-7 TRBV10-3 . TGTGCCATCAGTGGAGGGGTAACTTCCTACGAGCAGTACTTC CAISGGVTSYEQYF
once TRBJ2-1 TRBV12-3/TRBV12-4 . TGTGCCAGCAGTCCCCGGGGTGAGCAGTTCTTC CASSPRGEQFF
few TRBJ2-2 TRBV18 . TGTGCCAGCTCTGACGCGAACACCGGGGAGCTGTTTTTT CASSDANTGELFF
. TRBJ2-5 TRBV27 TRBD1 TGTACCAGCTCCCCAGGGGGTCTTCAAGAGACCCAGTACTTC CTSSPGGLQETQYF
. TRBJ2-3 TRBV27 TRBD2 TGTGCCAGCAGTTTATCAGCGGGACCCTTCACGGGTACGCAGTATTTT CASSLSAGPFTGTQYF
. TRBJ1-2 TRBV18 . TGTGCCAGCTCACCACGAGGGGGGGGCTACACCTTC CASSPRGGGYTF
. TRBJ2-7 TRBV7-9 TRBD2 TGTGCCAGCAGCCCGGGGGGTGATGAGCAGTACTTC CASSPGGDEQYF
. TRBJ2-1 TRBV6-5 . TGTGCCAGCACCCGACTAGGGGGGGATGAGCAGTTCTTC CASTRLGGDEQFF
. TRBJ1-3 TRBV30 . TGTGCCTGGAGTGGGGGCGGAGGAAACACCATATATTTT CAWSGGGGNTIYF
. TRBJ1-4 TRBV7-2 . TGTGCCAGCAGCTTAGGCGGCTCGGGGGTGGAAAAACTGTTTTTT CASSLGGSGVEKLFF
medium-sized TRBJ2-2 TRBV6-4 . TGTGCCAGCAGTGACAGGGACACCGGGGAGCTGTTTTTT CASSDRDTGELFF
few TRBJ1-2 TRBV5-1 . TGCGCCAGCAGCTTGCGAGGGGACTATGGCTACACCTTC CASSLRGDYGYTF
. TRBJ2-1 TRBV9 . TGTGCCAGCAGCGCGAGCTCCTACAATGAGCAGTTCTTC CASSASSYNEQFF
. TRBJ1-2 TRBV18 TRBD1 TGTGCCAGCTCATTGGCAGGGGGTAGCGGCTACACCTTC CASSLAGGSGYTF
. TRBJ1-6 TRBV28 TRBD1 TGTGCCAGCAAAGAGACAGGACAGGGGGTAACCCTCCACTTT CASKETGQGVTLHF
. TRBJ2-7 TRBV6-5 TRBD2 TGTGCCAGCAGTATTTTTTCTAGCGGGACGTACGAGCAGTACTTC CASSIFSSGTYEQYF
. TRBJ2-7 TRBV7-9 . TGTGCCAGCAGCGGAGGGGGCTACGAGCAGTACTTC CASSGGGYEQYF
. TRBJ1-3 TRBV9 . TGTGCCAGCAGCGTAGGCAGCGCCTCTGGAAACACCATATATTTT CASSVGSASGNTIYF
. TRBJ1-1 TRBV5-8 . TGTGCCAGCAGCTTTCCCACTACGACGGTGAACAAGGGAGCTTTCTTT CASSFPTTTVNKGAFF
. TRBJ1-1 TRBV3-1/TRBV3-2 . TGTGCCAGCAGCCACCGTCGGAGGGGACGTGTAAACACTGAAGCTTTCTTT CASSHRRRGRVNTEAFF
. TRBJ2-4 TRBV7-8 . TGTGCCAGCAGCCGAGAACAGATAGGCATTCAGTACTTC CASSREQIGIQYF
. TRBJ2-5 TRBV5-4 . TGTGCCAGCAGCTTCCATGGGGAGACCCAGTACTTC CASSFHGETQYF
. TRBJ2-7 TRBV4-3 . TGCGCCAGCAGCCGTCAGCGAGACTACGAGCAGTACTTC CASSRQRDYEQYF
. TRBJ1-1 TRBV5-6 TRBD1 TGTGCCAGCAGCTTGGGACAGGGGGCGCTTCCGAATGCTTTCTTT CASSLGQGALPNAFF
. TRBJ1-2 TRBV19 TRBD1 TGTGCCAGTAGTACCCAAACAGGGGGGATTGCTGGCTACACCTTC CASSTQTGGIAGYTF
. TRBJ2-1 TRBV7-9 . TGTGCCAGCAGCTTAGAAGGCGATGAGCAGTTCTTC CASSLEGDEQFF
. TRBJ2-2 TRBV29-1 TRBD2 TGCAGCGCCGAGGAGGGTGGCGGGAGATCCGGGGAGCTGTTTTTT CSAEEGGGRSGELFF